This TCR beta chain was obtained from a study of T cells in Graves' hyperthyroidism and ophthalmopathy. Study results and limitations: Researchers found most expanded thyroid clonotypes above 0.001 in blood as well.

Template material for amplifying TCR beta CDR3 regions consisted of RNA transcripts. TCR CDR3 regions were first amplified by RT-PCR with HTBI primers. Via MiXCR, TCRdb re-called the multiplex PCR reads, giving one row per CDR3 protein. The sample carries 550,000 to 700,000 distinct CDR3 sequences, about 15% recorded once. This clonotype appeared many times. Its antigen remains unknown. The V segment lost 2 bases and the J segment 4 bases; nucleotides outside the gene matches: 4. The CDR3 is 15 amino acids. Germline V lookup: CDR1 SQVTM, CDR2 ANQGSEA. Those patients with uncontrolled infection, other autoimmune disease, pregnancy or lactation were excluded.

J is TRBJ2-5 and V is TRBV29-1, with 13 bases matching TRBD2. This clonotype was sampled from a woman aged 40-49 years with Graves' ophthalmopathy. Source material: blood. Here the CDR3 DNA reads TGCAGCGTTGAACGACTAGCGGGAGGAGGAGAGACCCAGTACTTC. It translates to CSVERLAGGGETQYF.